A single T cell receptor beta chain is shown here with its context. This clonotype was found many times. Its recognized antigen is unknown. No much larger clone exists at a distance of one base, and base qualities are not known. V trim: 3 bases; J trim: 4 bases; unmatched bases: 1. Counted from cysteine to phenylalanine, this CDR3 has 14 amino acids. The read is trimmed to its CDR3 DNA, 42 bases read in frame from base 1. This entry belongs to a study of CD8 T cells in ankylosing spondylitis (dated 2017 in TCRdb). About the full investigation: The study profiled T cell receptor beta repertoires in healthy donors and ankylosing spondylitis patients to find disease-linked TCR variants. The full study cohort comprised 25 or so ankylosing spondylitis patients and about a hundred healthy donors. Peripheral blood was sampled, and synovial fluid was additionally collected from ankylosing spondylitis patients. Overall study outcomes, separate from this receptor: A TCR beta motif made up of several highly homologous amino acid variants appeared to be characteristic of blood from ankylosing spondylitis patients. Significant enrichment of the disease-linked clones was reported in matched synovial fluid samples from ankylosing spondylitis patients. Some motif variants were previously reported in synovial fluid and blood of reactive arthritis patients, suggesting common disease-initiation mechanisms. The disease-linked clones had a CD8+ phenotype and were found at relatively low frequencies in peripheral blood.

This sample was sequenced with an Illumina HiSeq 2500. Quantitative 5'-RACE with molecular barcodes was the method used to prepare the TCR beta libraries. As for the authors' bioinformatics: Disease-linked TCR variants were identified with a new computational method built on a probabilistic model of VDJ rearrangement. TCRdb itself trimmed the public reads at Q25 with fastp, ran MiXCR and retained productive beta chains. For every CDR3 protein sequence, its rows merge into one entry that carries the most common genes and DNA. The V and J calls, along with clone size, are taken from TCRdb and not from the paper's own processing. Here the sample has about 350,000 distinct CDR3 sequences; roughly 20% occur a single time. The ten largest make up about 12% of the sample.

Recombination linked TRBV12-3 or TRBV12-4 to TRBJ2-3, and TRBD2 matches 10 of the central bases. The sequencing input was blood, either unsorted or a sorted T cell fraction (not recorded which). This sequence originates from a male donor with ankylosing spondylitis or in good health (not recorded which). In nucleotide form, the sequence is TGTGCCAGCAGTTTGGGACTAGCGTCAGATACGCAGTATTTT. Its protein is CASSLGLASDTQYF.